This is a list of T cell receptor beta chains from one sample in a study of blood T cell repertoires in COVID-19. Assay used: immunoSEQ multiplex PCR; TCRdb lists only in-frame clones, some missing. Of approximately 270,000 clones detected, approximately 83% appear once; the ten largest clones hold 9.5% to 12%. Material for sequencing was peripheral blood. The receptor source for this set is a woman between 65 and 79 years old with acute or convalescent COVID-19. Each CDR3 is given with its conserved first and last residue. A D gene is named only where the DNA matches it firmly.

cdr3_aa d_call v_call
CASSELTGMNTEAFF - TRBV6-1
CASSSGGGAPGELFF - TRBV5-1
CASSPTGTGELFF - TRBV5-1
CASSEGQGGGQPQHF TRBD1 TRBV2
CASSEQGLAPGANVLTF - TRBV2
CASRDSFQNSPLHF - TRBV25-1
CASSFGTVNTEAFF TRBD1 TRBV5-1
CASSILQGRVTEAFF - TRBV19
CASSQDPYEQYF - TRBV5-1
CASSARRGSYNEQFF - TRBV7-3
CASSPRAAFTDTQYF - TRBV7-6
CASSLERGGTEAFF - TRBV5-1
CASSPYSEGHSPLHF - TRBV13
CASSSRQGGEAFF TRBD1 TRBV5-4
CASSSGSNQPQHF - TRBV27
CASSLGRGVSDEAFF - TRBV5-1
CVRSSPIVGRGGTDTQYF - TRBV7-5
CASKDREPSYEQYF TRBD1 TRBV27
CASSPRGGRDNSPLHF - TRBV2
CASSETHGYTF - TRBV2
CASSLAPAGELFF - TRBV7-3
CASRTGTGSGGNTIYF TRBD1 TRBV6-6
CASSVGGLNTEAFF TRBD1 TRBV19
CASSQDPGPQYF - TRBV3-1/TRBV3-2
CAISAGASGGALANEQFF TRBD2 TRBV10-3
CASSPTRLAGIDEQFF TRBD2 TRBV3-1/TRBV3-2
CASSSGRNSPLHF - TRBV5-1
CASPRQGGNTGELFF TRBD1 TRBV6-1
CASSPRLFAGGRRQETQYF TRBD2 TRBV18
CASSFGRADTQYF - TRBV5-1
CASSELRGTGYGYTF TRBD1 TRBV2
CASSRGSGGDFTDTQYF TRBD2 TRBV4-2
CASSQQGARTEAFF TRBD1 TRBV3-1/TRBV3-2
CASSLGSSGGAGTQYF TRBD2 TRBV5-1
CASSPGRNTGELFF - TRBV18
CSVSRGAAGSYGYTF - TRBV29-1
CASSIAGRTTEAFF - TRBV19
CASSSSGTGTGELFF TRBD2 TRBV13
CASTPRTSDTEAFF - TRBV21-1
CASRKTGQAVEQYF TRBD1 TRBV2
CASTGGRILNTEAFF - TRBV19
CASSPSTVQETQYF - TRBV18
CASRTTPGTDFHTEAFF TRBD1 TRBV19
CASSYPTGLRTDTQYF TRBD1 TRBV6-2/TRBV6-3
CASSIVEYNQPQHF - TRBV19
CASSISVATDTQYF - TRBV19